A single sample is the source of the 4 T cell receptor beta chains below, sequenced in a study of cytomegalovirus exposure and HLA in healthy donors (dated by TCRdb to about 2017). The library was generated by the immunoSEQ multiplex PCR assay. TCRdb stores this immuneACCESS table with in-frame sequences only. Part of the clones is absent; in the studies checked, under half of the shortfall reflects unresolved V genes, and no reason is known for the rest. The sample records hundreds of thousands of clones, about 90% of which are singletons. The ten largest clones take up around 1.2% of the sample. Sequenced material: PBMCs. Receptors were obtained from a woman in her 30s in good health and CMV-seropositive.

V gene TRBV29-1 combines with J gene TRBJ2-3; D is perhaps TRBD2 (5 bases). V was trimmed by 0 bases and J by 6 bases, leaving 19 bases between them. CDR1 SQVTM and CDR2 ANQGSEA come from the germline V gene. This CDR3 region has 16 residues. The chain's CDR3 is CSVEDLGSSRVDTQYF. DNA for the CDR3: TGCAGCGTTGAAGATCTAGGCTCCTCGAGGGTCGATACGCAGTATTTT.

The CDR3 reads CASSPAGSSYNEQFF. DNA of the CDR3: TGTGCCAGCAGCCCCGCGGGGAGCTCCTACAATGAGCAGTTCTTC. V gene TRBV7-9 combines with J gene TRBJ2-1; possibly TRBD2 for D (6 bases). Trimming removed 5 bases at V and 0 bases at J, with 11 bases between. CDR1 is SEHNR and CDR2 is FQNEAQ in the germline V gene (reference sequence). CDR3 length: 15 amino acids.

DNA of the CDR3: TGTGCCAGCAGTGCGGACAGGAGTTACGAGCAGTACTTC. Translated, it gives CASSADRSYEQYF. The chain combines TRBV25-1 with TRBJ2-7; 7 bases are a match to TRBD1. This CDR3 contains 13 residues. Germline V gene lookup returns CDR1 MGHDK and CDR2 SYGVNS. Trimming took 4 bases from V and 4 from J; bases not matched to a gene: 4.

V gene TRBV5-4 combines with J gene TRBJ2-7, with 11 bases identical to TRBD2. Germline CDR1 and CDR2: SGHNT and YYREEE (reference sequence). Trimming removed 0 bases from V and 4 bases from J; junction bases left unmatched: 6. The CDR3 sequence is 16 residues long. The CDR3 DNA reads as TGTGCCAGCAGCTTGGATAGCGGGAGGGCCGGGTACGAGCAGTACTTC. It translates to CASSLDSGRAGYEQYF.